These T cell receptor beta chains were read from a single sample in a study of T cells after yellow fever vaccination. TCRdb called the 5' RACE reads again in MiXCR, with one record for every CDR3 protein. The top ten clones hold roughly a sixth of a sample with roughly 520,000 distinct CDR3 sequences, 21% of them seen once. The material was PBMCs, obtained approximately 22 days after the first yellow fever vaccination. The receptors come from a man aged 18 to 30 who received the YFV17D yellow fever vaccine. Each CDR3 is given with its conserved first and last residue. The D gene is left open where the match is weak. Clone size, where shown, is once, few, many, or a class for clones that have expanded.

cdr3_length: 12
clone_size: -
d_call: -
v_call: TRBV20-1
j_call: TRBJ1-1
cdr3_nt: TGCAGTGCTAGTTATTATGGGAGAAAAGCTTTCTTT
cdr3_aa: CSASYYGRKAFF

cdr3_length: 15
clone_size: few
d_call: -
v_call: TRBV6-1
j_call: TRBJ2-5
cdr3_nt: TGTGCCAGCGGTCCCCCGGGAGCCCAGGAAGAGACCCAGTACTTC
cdr3_aa: CASGPPGAQEETQYF

cdr3_length: 13
clone_size: few
d_call: -
v_call: TRBV5-6
j_call: TRBJ2-5
cdr3_nt: TGTGCCAGCAGCGGAGTGTACCAAGAGACCCAGTACTTC
cdr3_aa: CASSGVYQETQYF

cdr3_length: 17
clone_size: -
d_call: -
v_call: TRBV7-9
j_call: TRBJ1-1
cdr3_nt: TGTGCCAGCAGCTTCCCTGCCCGGGGACCGACGAACACTGAAGCTTTCTTT
cdr3_aa: CASSFPARGPTNTEAFF

cdr3_length: 13
clone_size: -
d_call: -
v_call: TRBV6-4
j_call: TRBJ1-1
cdr3_nt: TGTGCCAGCAGCGTCAGGGAGAACACTGAAGCTTTCTTT
cdr3_aa: CASSVRENTEAFF

cdr3_length: 13
clone_size: -
d_call: -
v_call: TRBV28
j_call: TRBJ1-5
cdr3_nt: TGTGCCAGCAGGGGGTGGGACGGTCAGCCCCAGCATTTT
cdr3_aa: CASRGWDGQPQHF

cdr3_length: 13
clone_size: -
d_call: -
v_call: TRBV7-2
j_call: TRBJ2-5
cdr3_nt: TGTGCCAGCACCCCGGGGAAACAAGAGACCCAGTACTTC
cdr3_aa: CASTPGKQETQYF

cdr3_length: 15
clone_size: many
d_call: TRBD2
v_call: TRBV20-1
j_call: TRBJ2-2
cdr3_nt: TGCAGTGCTAGAGATCCCAGCGGGGGGTCCGGGGAGCTGTTTTTT
cdr3_aa: CSARDPSGGSGELFF

cdr3_length: 13
clone_size: few
d_call: -
v_call: TRBV6-2/TRBV6-3
j_call: TRBJ2-4
cdr3_nt: TGTGCCAGCAGTAACGGGGGTCGGAACATTCAGTACTTC
cdr3_aa: CASSNGGRNIQYF

cdr3_length: 15
clone_size: -
d_call: -
v_call: TRBV12-3/TRBV12-4
j_call: TRBJ1-1
cdr3_nt: TGTGCCAGCAGTTTACCCTCCCGGGGGTACACTGAAGCTTTCTTT
cdr3_aa: CASSLPSRGYTEAFF

cdr3_length: 15
clone_size: few
d_call: -
v_call: TRBV9
j_call: TRBJ1-1
cdr3_nt: TGTGCCAGCAGTGAGAGGGGGTTCCCTTATCAGGAAGCTTTCTTT
cdr3_aa: CASSERGFPYQEAFF

cdr3_length: 15
clone_size: -
d_call: TRBD1
v_call: TRBV10-3
j_call: TRBJ2-5
cdr3_nt: TGTGCCATCAGCACCCGGGACAGCCTCCAAGAGACCCAGTACTTC
cdr3_aa: CAISTRDSLQETQYF

cdr3_length: 14
clone_size: few
d_call: TRBD1
v_call: TRBV12-3/TRBV12-4
j_call: TRBJ2-1
cdr3_nt: TGTGCCAGCTCCTCCGGGACAGGGTTTATTGAGCAGTTCTTC
cdr3_aa: CASSSGTGFIEQFF

cdr3_length: 13
clone_size: -
d_call: -
v_call: TRBV6-1
j_call: TRBJ2-3
cdr3_nt: TGTGCCAGCAGTCAAGCTCTCACAGATACGCAGTATTTT
cdr3_aa: CASSQALTDTQYF

cdr3_length: 15
clone_size: -
d_call: -
v_call: TRBV2
j_call: TRBJ1-1
cdr3_nt: TGTGCCAGCAGTGATTTTGGCAGGGGAAACACTGAAGCTTTCTTT
cdr3_aa: CASSDFGRGNTEAFF

cdr3_length: 14
clone_size: -
d_call: -
v_call: TRBV12-3/TRBV12-4
j_call: TRBJ2-1
cdr3_nt: TGTGCCAGCATCCGGGTGGCGGCCTACAATGAGCAGTTCTTC
cdr3_aa: CASIRVAAYNEQFF